This T cell receptor beta chain emerged from a study of blood T cell repertoires in COVID-19. Whole-study context: From the United States, Italy and Spain came samples of acute and convalescent COVID-19.

Original data processing: Scientists estimated how many nucleated cells there were by amplifying reference gene primers. Sequencing was performed with immunoSEQ multiplex PCR; in TCRdb, only in-frame clones are kept and a portion is missing. D and trimming come from the DNA, and the V and J calls and clone size come from that table. Here the sample spans some 350,000 clones, about nine tenths being singletons. The sample taken for sequencing was peripheral blood. The sequence was collected from a woman in her 70s with COVID-19, enrolled during active disease.

The DNA for the CDR3 is TGTGCCAGTAGTATAAGGGAGGACACTGAAGCTTTCTTT. It codes for CASSIREDTEAFF. The chain couples TRBV19 to TRBJ1-1; D not certain. From germline, CDR1 is LNHDA and CDR2 SQIVND (reference sequence). The CDR3 loop spans 13 amino acids. Trimming left V 2 bases short and J 3 bases short, with 7 bases between.